This passage covers 26 T cell receptor beta chains from one sample sequenced in a study of CD8 T cells in Susac syndrome. Random hexamers were used to reverse transcribe an amount of about 0.5 to 1 ug RNA. In TCRdb, the immunoSEQ multiplex PCR reads were re-called with MiXCR into one record per CDR3 protein. The data hold about 300,000 distinct CDR3 sequences, with about 92% observed a single time. The sequenced sample consisted of CD4+ T cells from PBMCs. The receptor set was obtained from a human donor with multiple sclerosis.

V usage is TRBV20-1 and J usage is TRBJ1-5; D gene ambiguous. This CDR3 has 14 amino acids. Looked up from germline, CDR1 is DFQATT and CDR2 is SNEGSKA (reference sequence). Trimming stripped 0 bases from V and 3 bases from J, with 9 bases between. CDR3 bases: TGCAGTGCTAGAGAAAGCGAGGCCAATCAGCCCCAGCATTTT. This codes for CSARESEANQPQHF.

J is TRBJ1-2 and V is TRBV12-3 or TRBV12-4; 7 nucleotides align to TRBD1. The CDR3 loop spans 15 amino acids. The V and J ends lost 3 bases and 7 bases, in that order; junction bases with no gene match: 11. The CDR3 loop is CASSFDRVQHRGYTF. The CDR3 coding sequence is TGTGCCAGCAGTTTCGACAGGGTCCAGCACCGTGGCTACACCTTC.

V is TRBV20-1 and J is TRBJ2-5; 9 positions match TRBD1. Germline-derived CDR1 and CDR2 are DFQATT and SNEGSKA (reference sequence). The CDR3 spans 14 residues. The V and J ends lost 4 bases and 5 bases, in that order; junction bases with no gene match: 8. The CDR3 DNA follows: TGCAGTGCTACCCCCGGGACAGGGAAGGAGACCCAGTACTTC. Translation: CSATPGTGKETQYF.

The rearrangement uses TRBV20-1 and TRBJ1-2; the D is unclear. V lost 6 bases, J lost 8 bases, and 19 bases lay in between. Per germline, CDR1 DFQATT and CDR2 SNEGSKA (reference sequence). The CDR3 is 13 residues long. The CDR3 bases are TGCAGTGCCATGGGAAGCCCCTCCAGGGGCTACACCTTC. Translated: CSAMGSPSRGYTF.

The chain carries TRBV5-1 and TRBJ2-5, with 10 positions matching TRBD2. CDR1 and CDR2 (germline): SGHRS, YFSETQ. There are 17 residues in the CDR3. J lost 4 bases, V lost 5 bases, and 14 bases had no gene match. In DNA form, the CDR3 reads TGCGCCAGCAGTCAACCCAGGCGAGCGGGGGGGCGAGAGACCCAGTACTTC. The encoded protein is CASSQPRRAGGRETQYF.

The chain couples TRBV18 to TRBJ2-3; 8 nucleotides agree with TRBD2. V was clipped by 3 bases and J by 2 bases; unmatched bases: 7. There are 16 residues in the CDR3. Germline lookup yields CDR1 KGHSH and CDR2 LQKENI. CDR3 sequence reads: CASSPQGAGVTDTQYF. The CDR3 DNA follows: TGTGCCAGCTCACCCCAGGGAGCGGGAGTCACAGATACGCAGTATTTT.

This sequence joins TRBV12-3 or TRBV12-4 and TRBJ2-5; D not certain. CDR3 length: 12 amino acids. With 5 bases removed from V and 5 bases from J, the gap between germline ends came to 9 bases. CDR3 amino acids: CASSNNVETQYF. As DNA, the CDR3 is TGTGCCAGCAGTAATAACGTGGAGACCCAGTACTTC.

J is TRBJ2-5 and V is TRBV20-1; 8 bases map to TRBD2. Germline V lookup: CDR1 DFQATT, CDR2 SNEGSKA (reference sequence). The CDR3 runs 16 residues. V lost 5 bases and J lost 0; bases outside the gene matches: 11. This CDR3 is CSAPDGSGGYQETQYF. CDR3 DNA: TGCAGTGCTCCTGACGGGAGCGGGGGTTACCAAGAGACCCAGTACTTC.

This clonotype was counted a few times. The chain has TRBV2 and TRBJ2-1; the D gene is possibly TRBD1 (5 bases). Germline V CDR1 and CDR2: SNHLY, FYNNEI. The CDR3 has 15 residues. V gave up 4 bases and J gave up 0 bases, with 10 bases separating them. CDR3 loop: CASSGDRGSYNEQFF. The CDR3 bases are TGTGCCAGCAGTGGAGACAGAGGCTCCTACAATGAGCAGTTCTTC. The full variable domain, its missing parts supplied by reference TRBV2 and TRBJ2-1, is EPEVTQTPSHQVTQMGQEVILRCVPISNHLYFYWYRQILGQKVEFLVSFYNNEISEKSEIFDDQFSVERPDGSNFTLKIRSTKLEDSAMYFCASSGDRGSYNEQFFGPGTRLTVL.

The chain uses TRBV2 and TRBJ2-5; 9 bases fit TRBD1. V trimming: 2 bases; J trimming: 4 bases; junction bases outside the gene matches: 8. The CDR3 runs 16 residues. Germline V gene sequence: CDR1 SNHLY, CDR2 FYNNEI. The chain's CDR3 is CASSEQGQGFRETQYF. CDR3 coding DNA: TGTGCCAGCAGTGAACAGGGACAGGGTTTTCGAGAGACCCAGTACTTC.

This clonotype has just one count. V usage is TRBV5-1 and J usage is TRBJ2-7, with D perhaps being TRBD1 or TRBD2 (5 bases each). Germline V gene lookup returns CDR1 SGHRS and CDR2 YFSETQ. The CDR3 consists of 15 residues. With 4 bases removed from V and 2 bases from J, the gap between germline ends came to 16 bases. Here the CDR3 DNA reads TGCGCCAGCAGCCCTAGGGGAGCATCCCCCTACGAGCAGTACTTC. Protein product: CASSPRGASPYEQYF. Full variable domain (remainder filled in from reference TRBV5-1 and TRBJ2-7): KAGVTQTPRYLIKTRGQQVTLSCSPISGHRSVSWYQQTPGQGLQFLFEYFSETQRNKGNFPGRFSGRQFSNSRSEMNVSTLELGDSALYLCASSPRGASPYEQYFGPGTRLTVT.

This chain joins TRBV11-2 and TRBJ1-2; 10 positions agree with TRBD1. The CDR3 spans 15 residues. Trimming cost V 3 bases and J 8 bases; bases outside gene matches: 9. CDR1 SGHAT and CDR2 FQNNGV come from the germline V gene. CDR3 amino acids: CASSLAGTGDRGYTF. The CDR3 nucleotides read TGTGCCAGCAGCTTGGCCGGGACAGGGGATCGGGGCTACACCTTC.

The genes are TRBV10-2 and TRBJ2-7, with D hard to call. Germline CDR1 and CDR2: WSHSY and SAAADI. This CDR3 contains 13 residues. Trimming removed 2 bases from V and 4 bases from J, with 9 bases in between. DNA for the CDR3: TGCGCCAGCAGTGAGCCCTCTCGGTACGAGCAGTACTTC. This sequence encodes CASSEPSRYEQYF.

CDR3 in amino acids: CASSNSGSHTDTQYF. The CDR3 bases are TGTGCCAGCAGTAACAGCGGATCTCACACAGATACGCAGTATTTT. This chain joins TRBV28 and TRBJ2-3; possibly TRBD2 for D (5 bases). V was trimmed by 5 bases and J by 2 bases, leaving 14 bases between them. The germline CDR1 and CDR2 sequences are MDHEN and SYDVKM. CDR3 length equals 15 residues.

The chain couples TRBV12-3 or TRBV12-4 to TRBJ2-1, with TRBD1 matching 8 bases. V shed 6 bases and J 4 bases; nucleotides not matched to a gene: 5. The CDR3 runs 14 residues. CDR3 nucleotide sequence: TGTGCCAGCAGACAGGGGGATTTATACAATGAGCAGTTCTTC. This sequence encodes CASRQGDLYNEQFF.

The chain has TRBV7-2 and TRBJ2-1; TRBD2 agrees at 7 bases. Germline V CDR1 and CDR2: SGHTA, FQGNSA. The V segment lost 2 bases and the J segment 15 bases; nucleotides outside the gene matches: 4. The CDR3 extends over 11 amino acids. CDR3 protein: CASSLRGGRFF. The CDR3 nucleotides read TGTGCCAGCAGCTTAAGGGGAGGGAGGTTCTTC.

This chain joins TRBV12-3 or TRBV12-4 and TRBJ1-3; 8 bases match TRBD1. J lost 0 bases, V lost 2 bases, and 3 bases had no gene match. This CDR3 comprises 16 residues. CDR3 protein: CASSLFGQGSGNTIYF. As DNA, the CDR3 is TGTGCCAGCAGTTTATTTGGACAGGGCTCTGGAAACACCATATATTTT.

The chain employs TRBV7-8 and TRBJ2-7, with 7 bases identical to TRBD1. J lost 4 bases, V lost 6 bases, and 12 bases had no gene match. CDR3 length: 15 residues. Germline CDR1 SGHVS, CDR2 FQNEAQ. CDR3 DNA: TGTGCCAGCAGGGAAGGGGGCTCCCCCCTTTACGAGCAGTACTTC. This translates into CASREGGSPLYEQYF.

This rearrangement joins TRBV30 to TRBJ1-1; tentative D call: TRBD1 (5 bases). The CDR3 contains 14 residues. Germline CDR1 is GTSNPN and CDR2 is SVGIG (reference sequence). Between the trimmed V and J ends, which lost 4 bases and 4 bases, there was a span of 16 bases. The CDR3 sequence: CAWKRGLETTEAFF. The CDR3 region has the DNA TGTGCCTGGAAGAGGGGATTGGAGACCACTGAAGCTTTCTTT.

V usage is TRBV29-1 and J usage is TRBJ1-6; unclear D gene. V gave up 4 bases and J gave up 5 bases, with 9 bases separating them. Germline CDR1 SQVTM, CDR2 ANQGSEA. This CDR3 has 13 residues. The CDR3 DNA reads as TGCAGCGTTGCGGACGGCAATAATTCACCCCTCCACTTT. Protein: CSVADGNNSPLHF.

The gene calls are TRBV5-6 and TRBJ1-5; D remains unclear. Germline V gives CDR1 SGHDT, CDR2 YYEEEE. Trimming pared 1 base from V and 7 bases from J, leaving 9 bases between. This CDR3 is 13 amino acids long. CDR3: CASSLTQGQPQHF. In nucleotides, the CDR3 is TGTGCCAGCAGCTTGACCCAAGGGCAGCCCCAGCATTTT.

The gene calls are TRBV3-1 and TRBJ2-1; TRBD2 agrees at 14 bases. Trimming at V came to 3 bases and at J to 4 bases, leaving 5 bases not matched to a gene. Germline CDR1 LGHDT, CDR2 YNNKEL (reference sequence). The CDR3 runs to 17 residues. In nucleotides, the CDR3 is TGTGCCAGCAGCCATCGACTAGCGGGAGGGCTATACAATGAGCAGTTCTTC. Amino acids: CASSHRLAGGLYNEQFF.

The J gene is TRBJ1-2, the V gene TRBV7-9; tentatively, D is TRBD1 (5 bases). The V gene's germline CDR1 is SEHNR and CDR2 FQNEAQ (reference sequence). The CDR3 consists of 12 residues. Trimming cost V 6 bases and J 8 bases, with 13 bases left between them. The CDR3 loop reads CASRRDLGGYTF. The CDR3 bases are TGTGCCAGCAGACGGGACCTGGGAGGCTACACCTTC. The full variable domain, in which reference TRBV7-9 and TRBJ1-2 provide the parts outside the CDR3, is DTGVSQNPRHKITKRGQNVTFRCDPISEHNRLYWYRQTLGQGPEFLTYFQNEAQLEKSRLLSDRFSAERPKGSFSTLEIQRTEQGDSAMYLCASRRDLGGYTFGSGTRLTVV.

This chain uses TRBV6-1 with TRBJ1-3; D is uncertain. Germline V lookup: CDR1 MNHNS, CDR2 SASEGT. V lost 5 bases and J 0 bases, leaving 14 bases between the germline ends. This CDR3 is built from 16 residues. CDR3 residues: CASSTRGSYSGNTIYF. DNA of the CDR3: TGTGCCAGCAGTACACGGGGATCTTACTCTGGAAACACCATATATTTT.

This rearrangement joins TRBV25-1 to TRBJ2-5, with 8 bases aligning to TRBD1. The trim removed 4 bases at V and 4 bases at J, leaving 5 bases unmatched. Germline V gene data show CDR1 as MGHDK and CDR2 as SYGVNS. The CDR3 consists of 14 residues. CDR3 protein: CASSVAGGGETQYF. The CDR3 DNA follows: TGTGCCAGCAGTGTAGCAGGGGGCGGAGAGACCCAGTACTTC.

The V gene is TRBV7-9, the J gene TRBJ2-5; D remains unclear. Trimming left V 0 bases short and J 5 bases short, with 7 bases between. The CDR3 is 13 amino acids. Germline V gene sequence: CDR1 SEHNR, CDR2 FQNEAQ (reference sequence). The DNA for the CDR3 is TGTGCCAGCAGCTTAGCTGTCGGCGAGACCCAGTACTTC. This codes for CASSLAVGETQYF.